The entry below gives a single T cell receptor beta chain sequence along with its context. Clones were sequenced by immunoSEQ multiplex PCR, and TCRdb holds only the in-frame ones, with some missing. The data contain a few hundred thousand clones, about nine tenths of them seen just once; the ten biggest clones take up roughly 3.3%. The sample originates from a study of blood T cell repertoires in COVID-19. In terms of age and location, participants ranged from roughly 18 to 95 years and lived in about 25 US areas. Cohort assignment relied on participant-reported clinical history. CDR3 length equals 14 residues. V lost 4 bases and J lost 3, with 13 bases in between. CDR1 SEHNR and CDR2 FQNEAQ come from the germline V gene (reference sequence).

The clonotype was recovered from a woman in her fifties or sixties in a cohort exposed to, infected with or recovered from COVID-19 (not recorded which). The sample taken for sequencing was PBMCs or T cells enriched from blood (not recorded which). The rearrangement uses TRBV7-9 and TRBJ2-7; possible D gene TRBD1, 5 bases. The CDR3 DNA reads TGTGCCAGCAGCTCCCGACAGCGAATCTACGAGCAGTACTTC. Its translation: CASSSRQRIYEQYF.